This T cell receptor beta chain appears in the sequencing data of a study of blood T cells in healthy people across ages. V was shortened by 6 bases and J by 3 bases, with 11 bases between the two germline ends. Germline CDR1 is SQVTM and CDR2 is ANQGSEA. This CDR3 has 13 amino acids. For every donor, a draw yielded ten milliliters of peripheral blood. PBMCs numbering at least 7 million were isolated per sample. This clonotype showed up just a few times. Next came a second PCR, run for roughly 6 to 11 cycles, which used a sample-barcoded 5' primer along with a J-beta primer mix. TCRdb used MiXCR to reprocess the 5' RACE reads, holding one entry per CDR3 protein. The data contain around 1,000,000 distinct CDR3 sequences, around two fifths of them singletons.

The sequence was obtained from a man younger than 35 in good health. The chain has TRBV29-1 and TRBJ1-4; D perhaps matches TRBD1 (5 bases). Sequencing was done on a sample of blood. DNA for the CDR3: TGCAGCGTGTTGACAGCTTCTAATGAAAAACTGTTTTTT. It encodes CSVLTASNEKLFF.